The rows below give T cell receptor beta chains drawn from one sample of a study of blood T cell repertoires in COVID-19. Using immunoSEQ multiplex PCR, the repertoire was profiled, and TCRdb retains in-frame clones only, with some absent. This table holds around 250,000 clones, approximately 84% found once. Sequencing was carried out using peripheral blood. Receptors originate from a woman aged 80 or over with acute or convalescent COVID-19. CDR3s include the opening cysteine and the closing phenylalanine or tryptophan. Fields, in order: V gene, clone size, J gene, D gene, CDR3 protein, CDR3 DNA. D genes are given only for firm matches. Part of the rows lack a size; the others show once, few, many or a class for expanded clones.

v_gene: TRBV18
abundance: NA
j_gene: TRBJ2-4
d_gene: NA
CDR3aa: CASSPPASEVIQYF
CDR3nt: TGTGCCAGCTCACCACCAGCGTCGGAAGTCATTCAGTACTTC

v_gene: TRBV18
abundance: NA
j_gene: TRBJ1-2
d_gene: NA
CDR3aa: CASSPRRDGYTF
CDR3nt: TGTGCCAGCTCACCCCGGAGGGATGGCTACACCTTC

v_gene: TRBV7-2
abundance: NA
j_gene: TRBJ1-5
d_gene: NA
CDR3aa: CASSSQGNQPQHF
CDR3nt: TGTGCCAGCAGCTCTCAGGGGAATCAGCCCCAGCATTTT

v_gene: TRBV27
abundance: NA
j_gene: TRBJ2-7
d_gene: NA
CDR3aa: CASSPRRVNSYEQYF
CDR3nt: TGTGCCAGCAGTCCTAGGAGGGTAAATTCCTACGAGCAGTACTTC

v_gene: TRBV6-6
abundance: NA
j_gene: TRBJ2-7
d_gene: TRBD1
CDR3aa: CASSYSKGGLTTEQYF
CDR3nt: TGTGCCAGCAGTTACTCGAAAGGGGGCCTCACCACCGAGCAGTACTTC

v_gene: TRBV19
abundance: NA
j_gene: TRBJ1-2
d_gene: NA
CDR3aa: CASSITRGGTYGYTF
CDR3nt: TGTGCCAGTAGTATAACCCGGGGAGGAACCTATGGCTACACCTTC

v_gene: TRBV7-9
abundance: NA
j_gene: TRBJ2-7
d_gene: NA
CDR3aa: CASSLGVTNYEQYF
CDR3nt: TGTGCCAGCAGCTTAGGGGTGACAAATTACGAGCAGTACTTC

v_gene: TRBV30
abundance: NA
j_gene: TRBJ2-1
d_gene: TRBD1
CDR3aa: CACRDRNNEQFF
CDR3nt: TGTGCCTGCCGGGACAGAAACAATGAGCAGTTCTTC

v_gene: TRBV7-2
abundance: NA
j_gene: TRBJ1-2
d_gene: NA
CDR3aa: CASSPPQGKGGYTF
CDR3nt: TGTGCCAGCAGCCCCCCCCAGGGTAAGGGTGGCTACACCTTC

v_gene: TRBV4-2
abundance: NA
j_gene: TRBJ2-6
d_gene: TRBD2
CDR3aa: CASSQDPLAGSSGANVLTF
CDR3nt: TGTGCCAGCAGCCAAGATCCGCTAGCGGGAAGCTCTGGGGCCAACGTCCTGACTTTC

v_gene: TRBV28
abundance: once
j_gene: TRBJ2-7
d_gene: NA
CDR3aa: CASSFWAEQYF
CDR3nt: TGTGCCAGCAGTTTTTGGGCCGAGCAGTACTTC

v_gene: TRBV7-2
abundance: NA
j_gene: TRBJ2-3
d_gene: TRBD1
CDR3aa: CASSSGQPTDTQYF
CDR3nt: TGTGCCAGCAGCTCGGGACAGCCTACAGATACGCAGTATTTT

v_gene: TRBV4-2
abundance: once
j_gene: TRBJ2-3
d_gene: TRBD2
CDR3aa: CASSQGNFGGGEGTDTQYF
CDR3nt: TGTGCCAGCAGCCAGGGAAACTTTGGGGGGGGAGAGGGCACAGATACGCAGTATTTT

v_gene: TRBV19
abundance: few
j_gene: TRBJ2-3
d_gene: NA
CDR3aa: CASSISGAADTQYF
CDR3nt: TGTGCCAGTAGTATTAGTGGGGCGGCAGATACGCAGTATTTT

v_gene: TRBV5-6
abundance: once
j_gene: TRBJ2-7
d_gene: TRBD2
CDR3aa: CASSLGGLVSYEQYF
CDR3nt: TGTGCCAGCAGCTTGGGGGGACTAGTCAGCTACGAGCAGTACTTC

v_gene: TRBV5-8
abundance: NA
j_gene: TRBJ2-1
d_gene: TRBD2
CDR3aa: CASSQTSGENYNEQFF
CDR3nt: TGTGCCAGCAGCCAGACTAGCGGGGAAAACTACAATGAGCAGTTCTTC

v_gene: TRBV18
abundance: NA
j_gene: TRBJ2-2
d_gene: TRBD1
CDR3aa: CASSPTTGKNTGELFF
CDR3nt: TGTGCCAGCTCACCAACGACAGGGAAGAACACCGGGGAGCTGTTTTTT

v_gene: TRBV10-3
abundance: NA
j_gene: TRBJ2-3
d_gene: TRBD2
CDR3aa: CASRPGLVDTDTQYF
CDR3nt: TGTGCCAGTAGACCGGGACTAGTTGACACAGATACGCAGTATTTT

v_gene: TRBV19
abundance: NA
j_gene: TRBJ1-1
d_gene: TRBD1
CDR3aa: CASSYRGGNTEAFF
CDR3nt: TGTGCCAGTAGTTACAGGGGCGGGAACACTGAAGCTTTCTTT

v_gene: TRBV10-3
abundance: NA
j_gene: TRBJ2-5
d_gene: NA
CDR3aa: CAISNRGDKGTQYF
CDR3nt: TGTGCCATCAGCAATCGAGGGGACAAGGGGACCCAGTACTTC